The clone carrying this T cell receptor (beta chain) was counted a few times. Its specificity is unknown. The data were obtained in a study of T cell responses to AZD1222 COVID-19 vaccine. Germline V gene data show CDR1 as LGHNA and CDR2 as YNFKEQ. The CDR3 is 19 amino acids. V was clipped by 0 bases and J by 2 bases; unmatched bases: 13. Only in-frame clones appear in the TCRdb table, and some are missing; sequencing was by immunoSEQ multiplex PCR. The data show over 95,000 clones, with about 89% seen just once and 7.5% held by the top ten. The study, taken as a whole, reports: Spike regions recognized by vaccine-associated CD4 TCRs spanned the protein, led by 160-218 and 743-854. Spike-specific TCR breadth rose after two AZD1222 doses, and depth rose as well. Among AZD1222 vaccinees, only six or seven were seropositive at baseline. Clonal diversity was possibly underestimated; the donors were predominantly white British and more often female.

The V call is TRBV4-2, the J call TRBJ1-5, with TRBD1 identical over 7 bases. This clonotype originated in an adult in good health. The sample in question was peripheral blood, obtained on day 0 of AZD1222 vaccination. The CDR3 DNA reads as TGTGCCAGCAGCCAAGACTGGCAGGGGGGGGCATATGGCAATCAGCCCCAGCATTTT. Residues: CASSQDWQGGAYGNQPQHF.